The TCR beta chain under discussion was sequenced for a study of blood T cells in healthy people across ages. Sample-barcoded 5' priming and a J-beta primer mix drove a second PCR of about 6 to 12 cycles. Carrying 12 random nucleotides, a template-switch adaptor labeled each individual cDNA molecule. TCRdb re-analysed the 5' RACE reads in MiXCR, keeping a single row per CDR3 protein. Here the sample spans more than 1.4 million distinct CDR3 sequences, roughly 40% being singletons. V lost 3 bases, J lost 4 bases, and 7 bases stayed unmatched. Germline loops: CDR1 LGHDT, CDR2 YNNKEL (reference sequence). This CDR3 is built from 16 residues. Healthy Caucasians from Russia aged about 6 to 90 served as donors. This clonotype was detected a few times.

The TCR was taken from a woman aged 18 to 35 in good health. The sample comprised blood. The J gene is TRBJ1-5, the V gene TRBV3-1; TRBD1 aligns across 9 bases. CDR3 in DNA: TGTGCCAGCAGCCAGGGACAGGGAACCCCAAATCAGCCCCAGCATTTT. It is translated as CASSQGQGTPNQPQHF. Looking up the rest from reference TRBV3-1 and TRBJ1-5 gives the full variable domain: DTAVSQTPKYLVTQMGNDKSIKCEQNLGHDTMYWYKQDSKKFLKIMFSYNNKELIINETVPNRFSPKSPDKAHLNLHINSLELGDSAVYFCASSQGQGTPNQPQHFGDGTRLSIL.